Listed here is a single TCR beta chain. What it recognizes is unknown. These data come from a study of Graves' ophthalmopathy and Graves' hyperthyroidism. Whole-study results and caveats: At roughly 67% sensitivity and approximately 78% specificity, the model predicted progression of the ophthalmopathy. Discrimination between ophthalmopathy and stable hyperthyroidism by a 13-signature model showed about 86% sensitivity and about 80% specificity.

The V end lost 3 bases, the J end lost 2 bases, and 11 bases lay between the germline ends. Germline V lookup: CDR1 MNHEY, CDR2 SMNVEV (reference sequence). The CDR3 has 15 residues. Newly diagnosed hyperthyroidism donors, aged 18 to 65, duration under 2 months. Pregnancy or lactation, uncontrolled infections and other autoimmune diseases were grounds for excluding patients. RNA transcripts were the template, and TCR beta CDR3 regions were amplified from them. HTBI primers were employed in first-round RT-PCR, then a second-round multiplex PCR followed. TCRdb ran MiXCR on the multiplex PCR reads and lists one entry per CDR3 protein. The top ten clones hold 2.4% of a sample with 300,000 to 450,000 distinct CDR3 sequences, about 15% of them seen once.

Input material: peripheral blood. This clonotype was obtained from an adult woman with stable Graves' hyperthyroidism. V gene TRBV27 combines with J gene TRBJ1-5; TRBD1 is a possible D gene (5 bases). This CDR3 is CASSFYGGGNQPQHF. The DNA for the CDR3 is TGTGCCAGCAGTTTTTACGGGGGAGGCAATCAGCCCCAGCATTTT.